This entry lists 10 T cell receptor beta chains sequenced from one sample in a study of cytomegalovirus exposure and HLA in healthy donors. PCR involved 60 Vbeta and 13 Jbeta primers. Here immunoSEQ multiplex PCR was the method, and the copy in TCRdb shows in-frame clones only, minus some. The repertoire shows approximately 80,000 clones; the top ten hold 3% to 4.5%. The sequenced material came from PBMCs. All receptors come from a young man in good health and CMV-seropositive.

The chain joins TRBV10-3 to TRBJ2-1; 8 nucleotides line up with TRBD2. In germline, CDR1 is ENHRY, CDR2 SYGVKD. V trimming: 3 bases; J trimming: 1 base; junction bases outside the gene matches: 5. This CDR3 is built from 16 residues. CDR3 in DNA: TGTGCCATCAGTGATGAACTAGCGGCATCCTACAATGAGCAGTTCTTC. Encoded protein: CAISDELAASYNEQFF.

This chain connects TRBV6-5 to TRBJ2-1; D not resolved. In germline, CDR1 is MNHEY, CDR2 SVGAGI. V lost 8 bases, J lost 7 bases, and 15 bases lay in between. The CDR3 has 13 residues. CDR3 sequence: CASGYGGLNEQFF. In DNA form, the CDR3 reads TGTGCCAGCGGGTACGGCGGTCTAAATGAGCAGTTCTTC.

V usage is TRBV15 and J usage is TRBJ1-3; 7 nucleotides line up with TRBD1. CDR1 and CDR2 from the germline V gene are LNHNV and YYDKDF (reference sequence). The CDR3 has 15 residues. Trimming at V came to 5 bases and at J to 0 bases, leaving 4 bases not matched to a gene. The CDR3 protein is CATSRRQGSGNTIYF. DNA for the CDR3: TGTGCCACCAGCCGCCGACAGGGCTCTGGAAACACCATATATTTT.

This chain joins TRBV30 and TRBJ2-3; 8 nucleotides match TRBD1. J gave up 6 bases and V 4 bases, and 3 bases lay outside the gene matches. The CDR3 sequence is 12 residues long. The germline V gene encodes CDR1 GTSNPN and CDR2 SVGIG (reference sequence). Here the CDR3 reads CAWTGGADTQYF. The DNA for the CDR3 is TGTGCCTGGACAGGGGGCGCCGATACGCAGTATTTT.

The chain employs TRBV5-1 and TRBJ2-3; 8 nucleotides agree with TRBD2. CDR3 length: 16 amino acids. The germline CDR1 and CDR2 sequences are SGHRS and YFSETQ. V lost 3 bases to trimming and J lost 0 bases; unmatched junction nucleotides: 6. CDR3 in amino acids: CASSSSGGTSTDTQYF. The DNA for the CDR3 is TGCGCCAGCAGCTCCAGCGGGGGTACTAGCACAGATACGCAGTATTTT.

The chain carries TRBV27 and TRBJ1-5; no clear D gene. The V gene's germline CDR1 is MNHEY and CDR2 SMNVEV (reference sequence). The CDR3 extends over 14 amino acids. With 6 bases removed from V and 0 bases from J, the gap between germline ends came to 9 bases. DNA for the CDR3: TGTGCCAGCAGCCTGAGCGATAGCAATCAGCCCCAGCATTTT. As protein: CASSLSDSNQPQHF.

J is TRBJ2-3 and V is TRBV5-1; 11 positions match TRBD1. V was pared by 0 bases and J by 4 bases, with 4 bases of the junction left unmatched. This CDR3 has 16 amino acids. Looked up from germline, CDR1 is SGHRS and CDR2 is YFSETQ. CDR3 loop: CASSLVGQGAADTQYF. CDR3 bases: TGCGCCAGCAGCTTGGTTGGACAGGGGGCAGCAGATACGCAGTATTTT. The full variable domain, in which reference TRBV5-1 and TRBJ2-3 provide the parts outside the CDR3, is KAGVTQTPRYLIKTRGQQVTLSCSPISGHRSVSWYQQTPGQGLQFLFEYFSETQRNKGNFPGRFSGRQFSNSRSEMNVSTLELGDSALYLCASSLVGQGAADTQYFGPGTRLTVL.

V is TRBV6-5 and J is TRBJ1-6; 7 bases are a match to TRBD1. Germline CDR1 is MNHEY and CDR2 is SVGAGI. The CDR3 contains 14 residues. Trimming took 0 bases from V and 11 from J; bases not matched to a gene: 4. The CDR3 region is CASSYSTGRPPLHF. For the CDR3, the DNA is TGTGCCAGCAGTTACTCGACAGGGAGGCCACCCCTCCACTTT.

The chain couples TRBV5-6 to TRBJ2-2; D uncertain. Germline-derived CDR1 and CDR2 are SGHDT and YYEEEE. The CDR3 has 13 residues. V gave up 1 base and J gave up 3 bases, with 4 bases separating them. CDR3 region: CASSLIDTGELFF. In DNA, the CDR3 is TGTGCCAGCAGCTTGATAGACACCGGGGAGCTGTTTTTT.

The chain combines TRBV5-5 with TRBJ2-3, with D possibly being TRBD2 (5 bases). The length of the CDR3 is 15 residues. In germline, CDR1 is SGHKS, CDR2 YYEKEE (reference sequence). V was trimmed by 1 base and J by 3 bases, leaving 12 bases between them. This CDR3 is CASSLMRERTDTQYF. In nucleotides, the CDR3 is TGTGCCAGCAGCTTGATGAGGGAGAGGACAGATACGCAGTATTTT.